This T cell receptor (beta chain) was captured in a study of blood T cells in healthy people across ages. This clonotype was observed many times. CDR1 and CDR2 (germline): DFQATT, SNEGSKA (reference sequence). The CDR3 runs to 13 residues. The J segment lost 5 bases and the V segment lost 3 bases, leaving 5 bases of the junction unmatched. Primed by a sample-barcoded 5' primer and a J-beta primer mix, a second PCR proceeded for roughly 6 to 12 cycles. TCRdb recomputed calls from the 5' RACE reads with MiXCR, one row per CDR3 protein. The table includes over 600,000 distinct CDR3 sequences, around 45% detected once.

Sequencing was done on a sample of blood. The chain joins TRBV20-1 to TRBJ2-5, with 8 positions matching TRBD2. The origin of this receptor is an older man in good health. CDR3 in amino acids: CSASGRAGETQYF. The CDR3, as DNA: TGCAGTGCTAGCGGGAGGGCCGGGGAGACCCAGTACTTC.